The 29 T cell receptor beta chains presented below share a single source sample, sequenced in a study of cytomegalovirus exposure and HLA in healthy donors. PCR used 60 Vbeta primers and 13 Jbeta primers. TCRdb's table, derived via immunoSEQ multiplex PCR, lists solely in-frame clones and lacks some. Of 140,000 to 150,000 clones in the sample, 70% to 90% were seen once. What was sequenced was PBMCs. All receptors come from a woman aged 40 to 50 in good health and CMV-seronegative.

This clone was picked up one time. The chain recombines TRBV7-9 with TRBJ1-6; possibly TRBD1 for D (5 bases). Looked up from germline, CDR1 is SEHNR and CDR2 is FQNEAQ (reference sequence). V was shortened by 2 bases and J by 9 bases, with 14 bases between the two germline ends. The CDR3 is 15 amino acids. CDR3 sequence: CASSLRGGEGSPLHF. For the CDR3, the DNA is TGTGCCAGCAGCTTAAGGGGAGGGGAGGGTTCACCCCTCCACTTT. The full variable domain, with the rest looked up from reference TRBV7-9 and TRBJ1-6, is DTGVSQNPRHKITKRGQNVTFRCDPISEHNRLYWYRQTLGQGPEFLTYFQNEAQLEKSRLLSDRFSAERPKGSFSTLEIQRTEQGDSAMYLCASSLRGGEGSPLHFGNGTRLTVT.

The chain links TRBV7-6 to TRBJ2-1, with D perhaps matching TRBD2 (7 bases). CDR3 length: 15 residues. Trimming shortened V by 4 bases and J by 8 bases, and 18 bases separated the two germline ends. Germline assignment: CDR1 SGHVS and CDR2 FNYEAQ. CDR3 in DNA: TGTGCCAGCAGCTGGGGGGGCCCCCTCCGCCATGAGCAGTTCTTC. It is translated as CASSWGGPLRHEQFF. The entire variable domain, with the rest obtained from reference TRBV7-6 and TRBJ2-1, is as follows: GAGVSQSPRYKVTKRGQDVALRCDPISGHVSLYWYRQALGQGPEFLTYFNYEAQQDKSGLPNDRFSAERPEGSISTLTIQRTEQRDSAMYRCASSWGGPLRHEQFFGPGTRLTVL.

The rearrangement links TRBV6-6 to TRBJ1-5; tentatively, D is TRBD1 (5 bases). With 5 bases removed from V and 4 bases from J, the gap between germline ends came to 15 bases. The CDR3 loop spans 15 amino acids. Looked up from germline, CDR1 is MNHNY and CDR2 is SVGAGI (reference sequence). CDR3 loop: CASSKTGSLNQPQHF. CDR3 in DNA: TGTGCCAGCAGTAAAACAGGTTCCCTTAATCAGCCCCAGCATTTT.

The rearrangement links TRBV29-1 to TRBJ2-4; 9 bases are a match to TRBD2. CDR1 is SQVTM and CDR2 is ANQGSEA in the germline V gene. The CDR3 loop spans 13 amino acids. V lost 5 bases, J lost 8 bases, and 7 bases stayed unmatched. The CDR3 region is CSVLSGSHDIQYF. The CDR3 DNA is TGCAGCGTTCTTAGCGGGAGTCATGACATTCAGTACTTC.

The chain combines TRBV5-1 with TRBJ2-3; 10 bases match TRBD2. The CDR3 contains 18 residues. Unmatched junction bases numbered 15, after V lost 2 bases and J lost 6 bases. Germline V gives CDR1 SGHRS, CDR2 YFSETQ. In DNA form, the CDR3 reads TGCGCCAGCAGCTTAGGAGCGGGAGGGCCTTTGGTCTTGGATACGCAGTATTTT. This sequence encodes CASSLGAGGPLVLDTQYF. Full variable domain (outside the CDR3, taken from reference TRBV5-1 and TRBJ2-3): KAGVTQTPRYLIKTRGQQVTLSCSPISGHRSVSWYQQTPGQGLQFLFEYFSETQRNKGNFPGRFSGRQFSNSRSEMNVSTLELGDSALYLCASSLGAGGPLVLDTQYFGPGTRLTVL.

J is TRBJ2-7 and V is TRBV28; 11 nucleotides agree with TRBD2. Germline values: CDR1 MDHEN, CDR2 SYDVKM. V lost 5 bases and J lost 4; bases outside the gene matches: 7. The CDR3 covers 15 residues. DNA of the CDR3: TGTGCCAGCAGTCTTCCGGGACTAGCGGTATACGAGCAGTACTTC. Its protein product is CASSLPGLAVYEQYF.

The chain carries TRBV5-1 and TRBJ2-1, with 10 positions matching TRBD2. CDR1 is SGHRS and CDR2 is YFSETQ in the germline V gene. V was pared by 3 bases and J by 4 bases, with 7 bases of the junction left unmatched. CDR3 length: 16 amino acids. The CDR3 sequence: CASSSYTAGGYNEQFF. CDR3 nucleotides: TGCGCCAGCAGCTCTTACACAGCGGGAGGGTACAATGAGCAGTTCTTC.

This rearrangement joins TRBV5-4 to TRBJ1-1; D ambiguous. Looked up from germline, CDR1 is SGHNT and CDR2 is YYREEE (reference sequence). The CDR3 loop spans 15 amino acids. Trimming took 3 bases from V and 5 from J, leaving 17 bases between them. The DNA for the CDR3 is TGTGCCAGCAGCTCCCTACGCCCCGAGAGGACTGAAGCTTTCTTT. It specifies CASSSLRPERTEAFF.

This clone was detected only once. The chain has TRBV19 and TRBJ2-1; 14 bases are a match to TRBD2. The CDR3 has 19 amino acids. Germline values: CDR1 LNHDA, CDR2 SQIVND (reference sequence). The trim removed 4 bases at V and 0 bases at J, leaving 8 bases unmatched. CDR3 sequence (DNA): TGTGCCAGTAGTAGGGGGACTAGCGGGGGTTATAGCTCCTACAATGAGCAGTTCTTC. Its translation is CASSRGTSGGYSSYNEQFF.

The chain employs TRBV5-4 and TRBJ2-1, with 14 bases fitting TRBD2. V lost 4 bases, J lost 8 bases, and 8 bases stayed unmatched. This CDR3 comprises 16 residues. Germline CDR1 SGHNT, CDR2 YYREEE (reference sequence). The CDR3 sequence: CASSTGTSGSWYEQFF. In nucleotides, the CDR3 is TGTGCCAGCAGCACCGGGACTAGCGGGAGCTGGTATGAGCAGTTCTTC.

This chain connects TRBV6-5 to TRBJ2-1, with TRBD1 identical over 7 bases. From germline, CDR1 is MNHEY and CDR2 SVGAGI. Trimming cost V 6 bases and J 14 bases; bases outside gene matches: 13. CDR3 length equals 13 residues. CDR3 loop: CASSYTPRQGEFF. The DNA of the CDR3 is TGTGCCAGCAGCTACACACCACGACAGGGCGAGTTCTTC.

As concerns this clone: A junction end diverges from the germline sequence, so it may reflect a read error. The CDR3 sequence: CARSGPGYTF. The CDR3 coding sequence is TGTGCCAGGAGTGGGCCTGGCTACACCTTC. The chain joins TRBV6-1 to TRBJ1-2; no definite D call. The V gene's germline CDR1 is MNHNS and CDR2 SASEGT. The CDR3 is 10 amino acids.

V usage is TRBV11-3 and J usage is TRBJ2-3, with 9 bases aligning to TRBD2. The V and J ends lost 6 bases and 5 bases, in that order; junction bases with no gene match: 12. Germline CDR1 reads SGHNT; CDR2 reads YENEEA. The CDR3 contains 16 residues. CDR3 in DNA: TGTGCCAGCAGACCCCGTATAGTAGCGGGAGAAGATACGCAGTATTTT. Protein product: CASRPRIVAGEDTQYF.

The chain combines TRBV6-6 with TRBJ1-5, with D possibly being TRBD1 (6 bases). Trimming cost V 8 bases and J 1 base, with 12 bases left between them. The CDR3 is made up of 14 amino acids. Germline lookup yields CDR1 MNHNY and CDR2 SVGAGI (reference sequence). CDR3 in amino acids: CASSSGQSNQPQHF. CDR3 DNA: TGTGCCAGCTCCTCGGGACAAAGCAATCAGCCCCAGCATTTT.

CDR3 nucleotide sequence: TGCGCCAGCAGCCGGACTAGCCTGGTTGAAGATACGCAGTATTTT. It translates to CASSRTSLVEDTQYF. The rearrangement links TRBV4-1 to TRBJ2-3; TRBD2 aligns across 8 bases. The CDR3 is made up of 15 amino acids. The J segment lost 5 bases and the V segment lost 4 bases, leaving 8 bases of the junction unmatched. Germline CDR1 reads MGHRA; CDR2 reads YSYEKL.

This clone was seen a single time. The gene calls are TRBV6-5 and TRBJ1-1; the D gene is possibly TRBD1 (6 bases). Per the germline V gene, CDR1 is MNHEY and CDR2 is SVGAGI. This CDR3 contains 12 residues. V lost 6 bases and J lost 6, with 11 bases in between. The CDR3: CASRVGQPEAFF. CDR3 bases: TGTGCCAGCAGGGTCGGACAGCCTGAAGCTTTCTTT.

V is TRBV6-5 and J is TRBJ1-2, with a weak D call TRBD1 (6 bases). Per germline, CDR1 MNHEY and CDR2 SVGAGI. The V end was cut by 2 bases, the J end by 0 bases, with 10 bases between. There are 15 residues in the CDR3. The CDR3 sequence: CASSYSRGPNYGYTF. In DNA form, the CDR3 reads TGTGCCAGCAGTTACAGCAGGGGCCCTAACTATGGCTACACCTTC.

The V and J genes are TRBV18 and TRBJ2-4; perhaps TRBD1 as D (6 bases). Looked up from germline, CDR1 is KGHSH and CDR2 is LQKENI. V lost 6 bases to trimming and J lost 6 bases, with 18 bases between them. The CDR3 loop spans 15 amino acids. CDR3 loop: CASSSTQGKGNIQYF. The DNA for the CDR3 is TGTGCCAGCTCCTCCACACAGGGAAAAGGAAACATTCAGTACTTC.

The chain is built from TRBV28 and TRBJ2-2, with D possibly TRBD2 on 6 matching bases. Germline loops: CDR1 MDHEN, CDR2 SYDVKM. The CDR3 extends over 14 amino acids. The V and J ends lost 5 bases and 6 bases respectively, with 13 bases between them. CDR3 in DNA: TGTGCCAGCAGTCCAAGACTAGTGGCCGGGGAGCTGTTTTTT. This translates into CASSPRLVAGELFF.

The chain joins TRBV18 to TRBJ1-2; TRBD1 might be the D (6 bases). Trimming took off 2 bases at V and 6 bases at J, with 13 bases between the two ends. CDR3 length: 14 residues. The V gene's germline CDR1 is KGHSH and CDR2 LQKENI. For the CDR3, the DNA is TGTGCCAGCTCACCAGTACAGGGAGCCAATGGCTACACCTTC. Protein product: CASSPVQGANGYTF.

This chain uses TRBV6-6 with TRBJ2-1; 9 bases fit TRBD1. The V and J ends lost 6 bases and 9 bases, in that order; junction bases with no gene match: 9. Germline V gene lookup returns CDR1 MNHNY and CDR2 SVGAGI (reference sequence). The CDR3 has 14 residues. CDR3 amino acids: CASSPGQGSGEQFF. CDR3 bases: TGTGCCAGCAGCCCTGGACAGGGGTCGGGTGAGCAGTTCTTC.

V gene TRBV2 combines with J gene TRBJ2-4, with 11 positions matching TRBD2. CDR3 length: 18 residues. Germline V gene sequence: CDR1 SNHLY, CDR2 FYNNEI. Trimming at V came to 0 bases and at J to 0 bases, leaving 4 bases not matched to a gene. CDR3 coding DNA: TGTGCCAGCAGTGAAGCGCTAGCGGGAGGCCCAGCCAAAAACATTCAGTACTTC. Its translation is CASSEALAGGPAKNIQYF.

This clone was seen once. The germline gene is not matched at one end of the junction; a read error may be the cause. V is TRBV7-9 and J is TRBJ2-1, with 8 bases aligning to TRBD2. The CDR3 consists of 15 residues. CDR1 and CDR2 (germline): SEHNR, FQNEAQ (reference sequence). The CDR3 bases are TGTTCCAGCAGTCCCAGCGGGAGCCCCTACAATGAGCAGTTCTTC. It translates to CSSSPSGSPYNEQFF.

This rearrangement joins TRBV4-1 to TRBJ2-3, with TRBD2 identical over 10 bases. The junction had 6 bases not matched to a gene; V was cut back by 1 base and J by 2 bases. The CDR3 consists of 17 residues. Per the germline V gene, CDR1 is MGHRA and CDR2 is YSYEKL. The CDR3, as DNA: TGCGCCAGCAGCCAAGGAGGTCTAGCGGGGGACACAGATACGCAGTATTTT. This gives the protein CASSQGGLAGDTDTQYF.

This clone was picked up one time. V gene TRBV9 combines with J gene TRBJ1-6; D is undetermined. The CDR3 has 13 residues. Between the trimmed V and J ends, which lost 0 bases and 8 bases, there was a span of 6 bases. Per germline, CDR1 SGDLS and CDR2 YYNGEE. CDR3 residues: CASSVDLDSPLHF. The CDR3 nucleotides read TGTGCCAGCAGCGTAGATCTCGATTCACCCCTCCACTTT. Filled out from reference TRBV9 and TRBJ1-6, the complete variable domain reads DSGVTQTPKHLITATGQRVTLRCSPRSGDLSVYWYQQSLDQGLQFLIQYYNGEERAKGNILERFSAQQFPDLHSELNLSSLELGDSALYFCASSVDLDSPLHFGNGTRLTVT.

CDR3 protein: CASSTLGETQYF. The CDR3 nucleotides are TGTGCCAGCAGTACCCTCGGAGAGACCCAGTACTTC. J is TRBJ2-5 and V is TRBV28; no clear D. Trimming shortened V by 5 bases and J by 4 bases, and 8 bases separated the two germline ends. The length of the CDR3 is 12 residues. Germline CDR1 is MDHEN and CDR2 is SYDVKM.

V and J are TRBV6-5 and TRBJ1-2; possible D gene TRBD1, 5 bases. Germline CDR1 is MNHEY and CDR2 is SVGAGI. Trimming left V 6 bases short and J 7 bases short, with 12 bases between. The CDR3 has 12 amino acids. The CDR3 here is CASRARTFGYTF. CDR3 DNA: TGTGCCAGCAGGGCCCGGACATTTGGCTACACCTTC.

The chain joins TRBV11-3 to TRBJ2-1, with TRBD1 identical over 10 bases. Germline-derived CDR1 and CDR2 are SGHNT and YENEEA. There are 15 residues in the CDR3. Trimming took 5 bases from V and 4 from J; bases not matched to a gene: 5. DNA of the CDR3: TGTGCCAGCAGCGGGGGACAGGGGACGTACAATGAGCAGTTCTTC. This sequence encodes CASSGGQGTYNEQFF.

This clone came up once. The chain joins TRBV4-1 to TRBJ2-7, with 11 bases lining up with TRBD2. V was clipped by 3 bases and J by 2 bases; unmatched bases: 6. In germline, CDR1 is MGHRA, CDR2 YSYEKL. The CDR3 has 16 amino acids. In DNA, the CDR3 is TGCGCCAGCAGCCAGGTTCTAGCGGGAGGCACCTACGAGCAGTACTTC. This translates into CASSQVLAGGTYEQYF.